The rows below give T cell receptor beta chains drawn from one sample of a study of control samples from healthy donors and cancer patients. Generated by immunoSEQ multiplex PCR, the TCRdb table keeps only in-frame clones and is missing some. The sample gives around 150,000 clones, roughly 89% of which show up once; around 13% is in the top ten. Source material: blood. All receptors come from a man aged 25-40 years in good health. Each CDR3 is given with its conserved first and last residue. The D gene is left open where the match is weak. Rows may omit the clone size; those that give it use once, few, many or a size class.

clone size	D gene	V gene	J gene	CDR3 protein	CDR3 DNA
once	TRBD1	TRBV4-1	TRBJ2-2	CASSQEQGAGTGELFF	TGCGCCAGCAGCCAAGAACAGGGGGCCGGCACCGGGGAGCTGTTTTTT
.	.	TRBV10-3	TRBJ2-7	CAARGALIYEQYF	TGTGCCGCGCGAGGGGCGCTAATCTACGAGCAGTACTTC
.	.	TRBV29-1	TRBJ2-5	CSVGQRQETQYF	TGCAGCGTAGGACAAAGACAAGAGACCCAGTACTTC
.	.	TRBV3-1/TRBV3-2	TRBJ1-1	CASSPPQRKMNTEAFF	TGTGCCAGCAGCCCACCACAGAGAAAAATGAACACTGAAGCTTTCTTT
once	TRBD2	TRBV7-8	TRBJ2-1	CASSRGGSGNSEEQFF	TGTGCCAGCAGTCGGGGGGGTAGCGGGAACTCGGAAGAGCAGTTCTTC
.	.	TRBV13	TRBJ2-7	CASSGTGEGGAEQYF	TGTGCCAGCAGCGGAACGGGAGAGGGGGGGGCCGAGCAGTACTTC
.	.	TRBV7-2	TRBJ2-3	CASSRRRPSGTDTQYF	TGTGCCAGCAGCCGCCGGCGGCCTAGCGGCACAGATACGCAGTATTTT
.	.	TRBV5-5	TRBJ1-1	CASSFGTINTEAFF	TGTGCCAGCAGCTTCGGGACGATAAATACTGAAGCTTTCTTT
.	.	TRBV19	TRBJ2-3	CASGAEVSGADTQYF	TGTGCCAGTGGCGCGGAGGTTAGCGGAGCAGATACGCAGTATTTT
.	TRBD1	TRBV27	TRBJ2-2	CASSSLRTGGTGELFF	TGTGCCAGCAGTTCGTTGCGGACAGGCGGCACCGGGGAGCTGTTTTTT
once	TRBD2	TRBV23-1	TRBJ2-7	CASSQSKTSGEQYF	TGCGCCAGCAGTCAATCGAAAACTAGCGGGGAGCAGTACTTC
.	.	TRBV9	TRBJ2-2	CASSVDGAGSENTGELFF	TGTGCCAGCAGCGTAGATGGGGCCGGGTCCGAGAACACCGGGGAGCTGTTTTTT
.	.	TRBV3-1/TRBV3-2	TRBJ2-2	CASSQGTVTGELFF	TGTGCCAGCAGCCAAGGGACGGTCACCGGGGAGCTGTTTTTT
.	.	TRBV7-2	TRBJ1-3	CASSLDKSSGNTIYF	TGTGCCAGCAGCTTGGACAAGAGCTCTGGAAACACCATATATTTT
.	.	TRBV6-5	TRBJ2-3	CASATVLSTDTQYF	TGTGCCAGCGCTACGGTGCTAAGCACAGATACGCAGTATTTT
.	TRBD2	TRBV18	TRBJ2-3	CATAGGSTDTQYF	TGTGCCACCGCGGGGGGAAGTACAGATACGCAGTATTTT
once	.	TRBV6-2/TRBV6-3	TRBJ2-1	CASSPGLEYNEQFF	TGTGCCAGCAGTCCCGGGCTAGAGTACAATGAGCAGTTCTTC
.	.	TRBV7-2	TRBJ1-6	CASSLMEFDSPLHF	TGTGCCAGCAGCTTAATGGAATTTGATTCACCCCTCCACTTT
.	.	TRBV9	TRBJ1-3	CASSTQLLGSGNTIYF	TGTGCCAGCAGCACCCAGTTGTTAGGATCTGGAAACACCATATATTTT
once	.	TRBV15	TRBJ1-1	CATSSMILGGRWTEAFF	TGTGCCACCAGCAGCATGATATTAGGAGGAAGGTGGACTGAAGCTTTCTTT
.	.	TRBV6-1	TRBJ2-5	CASSDRGSQETQYF	TGTGCCAGCAGTGATCGCGGCAGCCAAGAGACCCAGTACTTC
.	.	TRBV3-1/TRBV3-2	TRBJ1-1	CASSQYATGRRGTEAFF	TGTGCCAGCAGCCAATACGCCACGGGGAGAAGGGGTACTGAAGCTTTCTTT
.	.	TRBV6-5	TRBJ1-3	CASSYSSRSSGNTIYF	TGTGCCAGCAGTTACTCTTCAAGGAGCTCTGGAAACACCATATATTTT
.	.	TRBV6-5	TRBJ1-4	CASSSSGTRTNEKLFF	TGTGCCAGCAGTTCCTCCGGGACAAGAACTAATGAAAAACTGTTTTTT
.	.	TRBV5-4	TRBJ2-1	CASTPGGGSYNEQFF	TGTGCCAGCACACCCGGTGGAGGCTCCTACAATGAGCAGTTCTTC
.	.	TRBV5-1	TRBJ2-7	CASSLDAVTPYEQYF	TGCGCCAGCAGCTTGGACGCAGTGACCCCCTACGAGCAGTACTTC
.	.	TRBV5-6	TRBJ2-7	CASSFTDRTYEQYF	TGTGCCAGCAGCTTCACTGACAGGACCTACGAGCAGTACTTC
.	.	TRBV28	TRBJ2-7	CASSLRGYEQYF	TGTGCCAGCAGTTTAAGGGGTTACGAGCAGTACTTC
.	.	TRBV24-1	TRBJ2-7	CATSESATSYEQYF	TGTGCCACCAGTGAAAGCGCGACTTCCTACGAGCAGTACTTC
.	.	TRBV5-1	TRBJ1-4	CASSLDRTRNEKLFF	TGCGCCAGCAGCTTGGATAGGACTAGGAATGAAAAACTGTTTTTT
.	.	TRBV6-5	TRBJ2-4	CASTSRALAKNIQYF	TGTGCCAGCACAAGTAGGGCTTTAGCCAAAAACATTCAGTACTTC
.	.	TRBV7-2	TRBJ2-2	CASARQVGIAGELFF	TGTGCCAGCGCACGACAGGTTGGAATTGCCGGGGAGCTGTTTTTT
.	.	TRBV19	TRBJ1-3	CASSIRPHSGNTIYF	TGTGCCAGTAGTATAAGACCGCACTCTGGAAACACCATATATTTT
.	.	TRBV7-9	TRBJ2-7	CASSRDYPVEQYF	TGTGCCAGCAGCCGCGATTATCCTGTCGAGCAGTACTTC
once	.	TRBV7-3	TRBJ2-7	CASSLTGGTTYEQYF	TGTGCCAGCAGCTTAACCGGCGGTACAACCTACGAGCAGTACTTC
.	TRBD1	TRBV5-1	TRBJ1-4	CASSTGGNEKLFF	TGCGCCAGCAGTACAGGGGGCAATGAAAAACTGTTTTTT
.	TRBD1	TRBV18	TRBJ2-3	CASSPMTGDRDTQYF	TGTGCCAGCTCACCGATGACAGGGGATCGGGATACGCAGTATTTT
.	.	TRBV28	TRBJ1-1	CASAPTQGLYTEAFF	TGTGCCAGCGCCCCGACCCAGGGTTTATACACTGAAGCTTTCTTT
.	TRBD2	TRBV5-4	TRBJ2-5	CASSLGTSGKGETQYF	TGTGCCAGCAGCCTGGGGACTAGCGGGAAAGGAGAGACCCAGTACTTC
.	.	TRBV6-1	TRBJ1-3	CASSERGYSGNTIYF	TGTGCCAGCAGTGAAAGGGGATACTCTGGAAACACCATATATTTT
.	.	TRBV3-1/TRBV3-2	TRBJ2-5	CASSQFQETQYF	TGTGCCAGCAGCCAATTCCAAGAGACCCAGTACTTC
.	.	TRBV10-3	TRBJ2-7	CASGPHEDEQYF	TGTGCCAGCGGACCGCATGAAGACGAGCAGTACTTC
.	.	TRBV6-4	TRBJ2-1	CASSTRFGVNEQFF	TGTGCCAGCAGTACCAGGTTCGGAGTGAATGAGCAGTTCTTC
few	.	TRBV7-2	TRBJ2-1	CASTSRSGGYNEQFF	TGTGCCAGCACCTCTCGGAGCGGTGGTTACAATGAGCAGTTCTTC
.	TRBD2	TRBV3-1/TRBV3-2	TRBJ2-2	CASSQRGGGTGELFF	TGTGCCAGCAGCCAACGGGGGGGAGGGACCGGGGAGCTGTTTTTT
once	.	TRBV12-3/TRBV12-4	TRBJ1-5	CASSWGNQPQHF	TGTGCCAGCAGTTGGGGAAATCAGCCCCAGCATTTT
.	TRBD1	TRBV11-1	TRBJ1-4	CASSIRTGGSEKLFF	TGTGCCAGCAGCATTCGGACAGGGGGCTCTGAAAAACTGTTTTTT
few	TRBD1	TRBV9	TRBJ2-7	CASSAWTGGSYEQYF	TGTGCCAGCAGCGCTTGGACAGGGGGCTCCTACGAGCAGTACTTC
.	TRBD2	TRBV7-2	TRBJ2-7	CASSLLAEYEQYF	TGTGCCAGCAGCTTACTAGCGGAATACGAGCAGTACTTC
.	TRBD2	TRBV30	TRBJ2-7	CVWSGSGFEQYF	TGTGTCTGGAGCGGGAGCGGGTTTGAGCAGTACTTC
.	TRBD2	TRBV28	TRBJ2-7	CASRTSGSPQGYEQYF	TGTGCCAGCAGGACTAGCGGGAGTCCCCAAGGCTACGAGCAGTACTTC
.	.	TRBV27	TRBJ1-5	CASSRKQSHQPQHF	TGTGCCAGCAGTCGAAAACAGAGCCATCAGCCCCAGCATTTT